This T cell receptor beta chain was sequenced for a study of T cell responses to AZD1222 COVID-19 vaccine. The V gene lost 5 bases and the J gene lost 2 bases, with 10 bases spanning the gap. CDR1 SNHLY and CDR2 FYNNEI come from the germline V gene. The CDR3 length is 15 residues. Profiling relied on immunoSEQ multiplex PCR, and the TCRdb table lists in-frame clones only, not all of them. This sample has roughly 120,000 clones, with just under 95% found just once. The starting material was peripheral blood, obtained on day 0 of AZD1222 vaccination. The rearrangement links TRBV2 to TRBJ2-6, with D possibly being TRBD1 (5 bases). This clonotype originated in an adult in good health. The CDR3: CASSSEGAGANVLTF. DNA for the CDR3: TGTGCCAGCAGTTCTGAAGGGGCTGGGGCCAACGTCCTGACTTTC.